The next 30 T cell receptor beta chains were all read from a single sample in a study of technical replicates of blood from several donors (dated by TCRdb to the late 2010s). Library preparation used the immunoSEQ multiplex PCR assay. The table comes from immuneACCESS by way of TCRdb, which keeps in-frame sequences with V and J called. Part of the clones is missing from these tables; in studies checked, under half for an unresolved V gene and the rest for unknown reasons. This sample holds more than 65,000 clones; about 96% were observed only once. The top ten constitute about 0.3% of the sample. Sequencing used T cells isolated from PBMCs. The receptor source for this set is a human donor in good health.

The V gene is TRBV7-2, the J gene TRBJ2-7, with no clear D. This CDR3 contains 14 residues. From germline, CDR1 is SGHTA and CDR2 FQGNSA. V lost 1 base and J 0 bases, leaving 7 bases between the germline ends. Written as DNA, the CDR3 is TGTGCCAGCAGCTTAGAATGGCACTCCTACGAGCAGTACTTC. Amino acids: CASSLEWHSYEQYF.

This clone occurred once. V and J are TRBV29-1 and TRBJ2-1, with TRBD1 as a possible D gene (6 bases). Germline CDR1 is SQVTM and CDR2 is ANQGSEA. Trimming took 6 bases from V and 2 from J, leaving 11 bases between them. The CDR3 spans 13 residues. The CDR3 bases are TGCAGCGTCCGGGACAAGGCCTACAATGAGCAGTTCTTC. Amino acid sequence: CSVRDKAYNEQFF.

V and J are TRBV6-1 and TRBJ1-4, with D possibly being TRBD1 (5 bases). With 1 base removed from V and 5 bases from J, the gap between germline ends came to 11 bases. Germline CDR1 reads MNHNS; CDR2 reads SASEGT. CDR3 length: 15 residues. The CDR3 sequence is CASSEEGLLNEKLFF. CDR3 bases: TGTGCCAGCAGTGAAGAGGGACTCTTAAATGAAAAACTGTTTTTT.

The genes are TRBV6-4 and TRBJ2-3, with 7 bases aligning to TRBD1. The CDR3 runs 14 residues. J gave up 3 bases and V 6 bases, and 6 bases lay outside the gene matches. Germline values: CDR1 MRHNA, CDR2 SNTAGT. The CDR3 reads CASSADRETDTQYF. CDR3 coding DNA: TGTGCCAGCAGCGCAGACAGGGAGACAGATACGCAGTATTTT.

V usage is TRBV6-6 and J usage is TRBJ2-1, with 13 nucleotides matching TRBD2. Germline V gene sequence: CDR1 MNHNY, CDR2 SVGAGI (reference sequence). The length of the CDR3 is 15 residues. After removal of 4 bases from V and 8 bases from J, the junction contained 5 bases not matched to a gene. The CDR3 loop is CASSWRTSGSDEQFF. Written as DNA, the CDR3 is TGTGCCAGCAGTTGGAGGACTAGCGGGAGTGATGAGCAGTTCTTC.

The rearrangement joins TRBV11-2 to TRBJ2-3; D may be TRBD2 (5 bases). This CDR3 spans 14 amino acids. V was shortened by 5 bases and J by 6 bases, with 15 bases between the two germline ends. Germline CDR1 is SGHAT and CDR2 is FQNNGV. CDR3 coding DNA: TGTGCCAGCAGCCGATTAACACTAGTTGATACGCAGTATTTT. As protein: CASSRLTLVDTQYF.

The chain combines TRBV7-2 with TRBJ2-3, with a tentative D call TRBD2 (6 bases). CDR3 length: 15 amino acids. Per germline, CDR1 SGHTA and CDR2 FQGNSA. The V gene lost 1 base and the J gene lost 4 bases, with 12 bases spanning the gap. CDR3 protein: CASSLVPGDPDTQYF. CDR3 bases: TGTGCCAGCAGCTTAGTACCGGGAGATCCAGATACGCAGTATTTT.

The chain links TRBV4-2 to TRBJ2-3; tentative D call: TRBD2 (6 bases). The germline V gene encodes CDR1 LGHNA and CDR2 YNFKEQ. The V gene lost 1 base and the J gene lost 3 bases, with 17 bases spanning the gap. The CDR3 has 17 residues. CDR3 DNA: TGTGCCAGCAGCCAAGGGTTTGGACTAAGCAGAACAGATACGCAGTATTTT. This encodes CASSQGFGLSRTDTQYF.

The rearrangement joins TRBV9 to TRBJ2-5; 8 bases match TRBD2. Germline trimming cut 0 bases from V and 1 base from J; bases unmatched to any gene: 8. In germline, CDR1 is SGDLS, CDR2 YYNGEE. The CDR3 spans 17 residues. CDR3 DNA sequence: TGTGCCAGCAGCGTAGGTGGGTTCGGGAGGGTCCAAGAGACCCAGTACTTC. It codes for CASSVGGFGRVQETQYF.

V and J are TRBV5-4 and TRBJ2-5, with a weak D call TRBD1 (6 bases). The CDR3 is made up of 13 amino acids. Germline V CDR1 and CDR2: SGHNT, YYREEE (reference sequence). The germline V and J ends were trimmed by 1 base and 5 bases, with 9 bases remaining between them. The CDR3 DNA reads TGTGCCAGCAGCTTGACAGGGTACGAGACCCAGTACTTC. Translation: CASSLTGYETQYF.

V and J are TRBV7-2 and TRBJ1-1; D is unclear. CDR3 length equals 11 residues. Trimming cost V 1 base and J 7 bases, with 4 bases left between them. Germline loops: CDR1 SGHTA, CDR2 FQGNSA. CDR3 sequence (DNA): TGTGCCAGCAGCTTAGTTCTTGAAGCTTTCTTT. It specifies CASSLVLEAFF.

This rearrangement joins TRBV2 to TRBJ1-3; D not certain. The CDR3 totals 16 residues. CDR1 is SNHLY, CDR2 FYNNEI, per germline. The germline V and J ends were trimmed by 0 bases and 4 bases, with 13 bases remaining between them. This CDR3 reads CASSEAKRVGGNTIYF. For the CDR3, the DNA is TGTGCCAGCAGTGAAGCGAAGAGGGTAGGAGGAAACACCATATATTTT. The full variable domain, in which reference TRBV2 and TRBJ1-3 provide the parts outside the CDR3, is EPEVTQTPSHQVTQMGQEVILRCVPISNHLYFYWYRQILGQKVEFLVSFYNNEISEKSEIFDDQFSVERPDGSNFTLKIRSTKLEDSAMYFCASSEAKRVGGNTIYFGEGSWLTVV.

This chain uses TRBV5-1 with TRBJ2-1; tentative D call: TRBD2 (5 bases). CDR3 length equals 15 residues. Trimming stripped 0 bases from V and 5 bases from J, with 12 bases between. Germline-derived CDR1 and CDR2 are SGHRS and YFSETQ. CDR3 residues: CASSLAAVRHNEQFF. The CDR3 bases are TGCGCCAGCAGCTTGGCAGCGGTCCGTCACAATGAGCAGTTCTTC.

The rearrangement uses TRBV29-1 and TRBJ1-2, with 7 nucleotides matching TRBD1. CDR1 is SQVTM and CDR2 is ANQGSEA in the germline V gene. With 1 base clipped from V and 1 base from J, the junction kept 3 bases outside the gene matches. This CDR3 spans 14 amino acids. CDR3 coding DNA: TGCAGCGTTGAAGGACAGGGCGGTAACTATGGCTACACCTTC. Translating it yields CSVEGQGGNYGYTF.

This clone was seen just once. The rearrangement links TRBV7-8 to TRBJ2-7; D possibly corresponds to TRBD2 (5 bases). CDR1 and CDR2 (germline): SGHVS, FQNEAQ. This CDR3 spans 13 amino acids. Trimming pared 1 base from V and 6 bases from J, leaving 10 bases between. The CDR3 DNA reads as TGTGCCAGCAGCTTAGGGAGGTATACCGAGCAGTACTTC. It codes for CASSLGRYTEQYF.

The chain is built from TRBV29-1 and TRBJ2-3, with a tentative D call TRBD2 (6 bases). V was shortened by 0 bases and J by 4 bases, with 14 bases between the two germline ends. The CDR3 covers 15 residues. CDR1 SQVTM and CDR2 ANQGSEA come from the germline V gene. CDR3 in DNA: TGCAGCGTTGAAGAGGAGGGCCACTTTTCAGATACGCAGTATTTT. This codes for CSVEEEGHFSDTQYF.

The chain uses TRBV9 and TRBJ2-5; 9 bases are shared with TRBD2. CDR1 is SGDLS and CDR2 is YYNGEE in the germline V gene. V shed 4 bases and J 4 bases; nucleotides not matched to a gene: 8. This CDR3 has 15 amino acids. CDR3 DNA sequence: TGTGCCAGCAGCATACCGGGACTAGCTGGAGAGACCCAGTACTTC. Translating it yields CASSIPGLAGETQYF.

The chain uses TRBV29-1 and TRBJ1-2; D perhaps matches TRBD1 (5 bases). CDR3 length: 13 amino acids. Deletions cut 4 bases from V and 5 bases from J, with 14 bases between. Per germline, CDR1 SQVTM and CDR2 ANQGSEA. In nucleotides, the CDR3 is TGCAGCGTTGCCCAGGGTAATGCTTATGGCTACACCTTC. Its translation is CSVAQGNAYGYTF.

This clone was recorded only once. The chain employs TRBV27 and TRBJ2-7; D unresolved. Trimming removed 4 bases at V and 5 bases at J, with 15 bases between. The CDR3 has 14 residues. CDR1 and CDR2 (germline): MNHEY, SMNVEV (reference sequence). The CDR3 nucleotides read TGTGCCAGCAGTTCACCGGAACTACTGAACGAGCAGTACTTC. Translated, it gives CASSSPELLNEQYF.

CDR3 region: CASRAGESYNEQFF. The DNA of the CDR3 is TGTGCCAGCAGAGCGGGAGAATCCTACAATGAGCAGTTCTTC. The rearrangement joins TRBV5-4 to TRBJ2-1; 8 bases are a match to TRBD2. Germline V gene lookup returns CDR1 SGHNT and CDR2 YYREEE (reference sequence). J was trimmed by 1 base and V by 5 bases; bases with no gene match: 2. The CDR3 spans 14 residues. The full variable domain, with the rest looked up from reference TRBV5-4 and TRBJ2-1, is ETGVTQSPTHLIKTRGQQVTLRCSSQSGHNTVSWYQQALGQGPQFIFQYYREEENGRGNFPPRFSGLQFPNYSSELNVNALELDDSALYLCASRAGESYNEQFFGPGTRLTVL.

The CDR3 DNA follows: TGTGCCTGGAGTCTCAAGGGAGGCACTGAAGCTTTCTTT. Translated: CAWSLKGGTEAFF. The chain joins TRBV30 to TRBJ1-1; D gene unclear. The CDR3 is 13 residues long. V was shortened by 2 bases and J by 4 bases, with 11 bases between the two germline ends. Germline V gives CDR1 GTSNPN, CDR2 SVGIG (reference sequence). Full variable domain (missing parts from reference TRBV30 and TRBJ1-1): SQTIHQWPATLVQPVGSPLSLECTVEGTSNPNLYWYRQAAGRGLQLLFYSVGIGQISSEVPQNLSASRPQDRQFILSSKKLLLSDSGFYLCAWSLKGGTEAFFGQGTRLTVV.

The chain links TRBV7-9 to TRBJ1-1, with 8 bases that match TRBD1. Germline V gene data show CDR1 as SEHNR and CDR2 as FQNEAQ (reference sequence). This CDR3 spans 18 amino acids. With 1 base clipped from V and 1 base from J, the junction kept 11 bases outside the gene matches. The CDR3 region has the DNA TGTGCCAGCAGCTTAGTGGGCAGGGGGCGAGTAGGGAACACTGAAGCTTTCTTT. This gives the protein CASSLVGRGRVGNTEAFF.

This clone was counted once. The chain carries TRBV4-1 and TRBJ1-2; TRBD1 aligns across 9 bases. The CDR3 has 15 amino acids. Germline lookup yields CDR1 MGHRA and CDR2 YSYEKL. Losses at the gene ends were 2 bases for V and 2 bases for J; bases not matched to a gene: 3. CDR3 sequence: CASSQPGTGNYGYTF. The CDR3 DNA reads as TGCGCCAGCAGCCAACCCGGGACAGGGAACTATGGCTACACCTTC.

As concerns this clone: Other DNA sequences within the sample encode an identical CDR3. The chain uses TRBV6-5 and TRBJ2-1; D might be TRBD2 (5 bases). V was trimmed by 0 bases and J by 7 bases, leaving 16 bases between them. The CDR3 has 16 amino acids. Germline CDR1 MNHEY, CDR2 SVGAGI. CDR3 loop: CASSYSVGEIRNEQFF. In DNA, the CDR3 is TGTGCCAGCAGTTACTCGGTCGGGGAAATACGGAATGAGCAGTTCTTC.

This chain uses TRBV18 with TRBJ2-7; the D gene is possibly TRBD1 (6 bases). The V gene's germline CDR1 is KGHSH and CDR2 LQKENI. V was clipped by 2 bases and J by 0 bases, with 8 bases between them. The CDR3 covers 14 residues. The CDR3 sequence is CASSPWDNSYEQYF. In DNA form, the CDR3 reads TGTGCCAGCTCACCATGGGACAACTCCTACGAGCAGTACTTC.

The genes are TRBV9 and TRBJ1-5, with a tentative D call TRBD1 (6 bases). Trimming stripped 0 bases from V and 7 bases from J, with 11 bases between. The CDR3 length is 14 residues. Looked up from germline, CDR1 is SGDLS and CDR2 is YYNGEE. The CDR3 DNA is TGTGCCAGCAGCGTAGGAGGGGGTGGGCAGCCCCAGCATTTT. It encodes CASSVGGGGQPQHF.

The chain joins TRBV6-5 to TRBJ2-7; 8 nucleotides line up with TRBD1. V gave up 6 bases and J gave up 5 bases; unmatched junction bases: 9. CDR1 MNHEY and CDR2 SVGAGI come from the germline V gene. This CDR3 contains 14 residues. CDR3 residues: CASSRGTGLHEQYF. The CDR3, as DNA: TGTGCCAGCAGCCGCGGGACAGGCCTCCACGAGCAGTACTTC.

The CDR3 sequence: CASSYAVSSYEQYF. CDR3 coding DNA: TGTGCCAGCAGTTACGCGGTGAGCTCCTACGAGCAGTACTTC. This sequence joins TRBV6-5 and TRBJ2-7; D call uncertain. V shed 2 bases and J shed 0 bases, with 8 bases lying between them. Germline CDR1 reads MNHEY; CDR2 reads SVGAGI. This CDR3 has 14 amino acids.

The chain combines TRBV28 with TRBJ2-7, with 7 bases fitting TRBD2. The CDR3 is made up of 14 amino acids. V lost 6 bases to trimming and J lost 4 bases; unmatched junction nucleotides: 9. The germline gives CDR1 MDHEN, CDR2 SYDVKM. CDR3 in DNA: TGTGCCAGCAGCTGGAGTCGGGAGGTTTACGAGCAGTACTTC. Amino acids: CASSWSREVYEQYF.

The rearrangement uses TRBV7-9 and TRBJ1-1; weak D call: TRBD1 (5 bases). This CDR3 contains 13 residues. Germline values: CDR1 SEHNR, CDR2 FQNEAQ (reference sequence). V dropped 1 base and J dropped 7 bases, with 10 bases sitting between them. The CDR3 coding sequence is TGTGCCAGCAGCTTAGTAGACAGCCGTGAAGCTTTCTTT. As protein: CASSLVDSREAFF. The full variable domain, with the rest looked up from reference TRBV7-9 and TRBJ1-1, is DTGVSQNPRHKITKRGQNVTFRCDPISEHNRLYWYRQTLGQGPEFLTYFQNEAQLEKSRLLSDRFSAERPKGSFSTLEIQRTEQGDSAMYLCASSLVDSREAFFGQGTRLTVV.